This T cell receptor (beta chain) is drawn from a study of blood T cell repertoires in COVID-19. Overall study: Acute and convalescent COVID-19 samples came from the United States, Italy and Spain. In each case, the material was cDNA or gDNA derived from T cells, B-cell-depleted T cells, or PBMCs.

How the authors handled the data: Reference gene primer amplification gave estimated nucleated cell counts. Sequencing used immunoSEQ multiplex PCR; TCRdb keeps in-frame clones, though not all of them. For V, J and clone size, that table is used; D and trimming come from the DNA. The table has some 70,000 clones, 90% seen once. CDR1 MNHEY and CDR2 SVGAGI come from the germline V gene. The germline V and J ends were trimmed by 6 bases and 4 bases, with 12 bases remaining between them. CDR3 length: 13 residues. The sequenced sample was peripheral blood. This receptor was obtained from a man aged 50 or older with acute or convalescent COVID-19. V usage is TRBV6-5 and J usage is TRBJ1-1, with no clear D. The CDR3: CASRLGVATEAFF. CDR3 coding DNA: TGTGCCAGCAGGCTCGGGGTAGCCACTGAAGCTTTCTTT.